Listed below are T cell receptor beta chains from one sample, sequenced in a study of blood T cell repertoires in COVID-19. Clones were sequenced by immunoSEQ multiplex PCR, and TCRdb holds only the in-frame ones, with some missing. The sample consists of approximately 300,000 clones, roughly nine tenths of them appearing once. Sequenced material: PBMCs or T cells enriched from blood (not recorded which). The receptors shown here come from a man in his 60s who had recovered from COVID-19. Both conserved end residues are part of each CDR3. A D gene is named only where the DNA matches it firmly. Not all rows give a size; the values are once, few, many and, for expanded clones, a class.

clone size: NA
D gene: TRBD2
V gene: TRBV19
J gene: TRBJ2-3
CDR3 protein: CASSISGSRDTQYF
CDR3 DNA: TGTGCCAGTAGTATTAGCGGGAGTAGAGATACGCAGTATTTT

clone size: once
D gene: TRBD1
V gene: TRBV6-2/TRBV6-3
J gene: TRBJ1-2
CDR3 protein: CASSYADRGRLVYYGYTF
CDR3 DNA: TGTGCCAGCAGTTACGCCGACAGGGGGCGCTTGGTTTACTATGGCTACACCTTC

clone size: NA
D gene: NA
V gene: TRBV5-1
J gene: TRBJ1-1
CDR3 protein: CASSLEQTNTEAFF
CDR3 DNA: TGCGCCAGCAGCTTGGAACAGACGAACACTGAAGCTTTCTTT

clone size: NA
D gene: TRBD1
V gene: TRBV27
J gene: TRBJ1-5
CDR3 protein: CASSASTGVNQPQHF
CDR3 DNA: TGTGCCAGCAGTGCCTCGACAGGGGTCAATCAGCCCCAGCATTTT

clone size: NA
D gene: TRBD2
V gene: TRBV3-1/TRBV3-2
J gene: TRBJ2-7
CDR3 protein: CASSLGTSGPYEQYF
CDR3 DNA: TGTGCCAGCAGCCTTGGGACTAGTGGACCCTACGAGCAGTACTTC

clone size: NA
D gene: NA
V gene: TRBV30
J gene: TRBJ1-4
CDR3 protein: CAWSGGSSEKLFF
CDR3 DNA: TGTGCCTGGAGTGGAGGGTCTTCCGAAAAACTGTTTTTT

clone size: NA
D gene: TRBD1
V gene: TRBV7-2
J gene: TRBJ2-5
CDR3 protein: CASSFRGTGRETQYF
CDR3 DNA: TGTGCCAGCAGCTTTAGAGGGACAGGGAGGGAGACCCAGTACTTC

clone size: NA
D gene: NA
V gene: TRBV4-1
J gene: TRBJ1-3
CDR3 protein: CASSHPDKPLANTIYF
CDR3 DNA: TGCGCCAGCAGCCATCCAGACAAGCCTCTGGCAAACACCATATATTTT

clone size: once
D gene: TRBD2
V gene: TRBV3-1/TRBV3-2
J gene: TRBJ2-7
CDR3 protein: CASSQLAGGPYEQYF
CDR3 DNA: TGTGCCAGCAGCCAACTAGCGGGAGGGCCTTACGAGCAGTACTTC

clone size: NA
D gene: TRBD1
V gene: TRBV5-4
J gene: TRBJ1-2
CDR3 protein: CASSEAGTGGGYTF
CDR3 DNA: TGTGCCAGCAGCGAGGCCGGGACAGGGGGTGGCTACACCTTC